This TCR beta chain was retrieved from a study of PD-L1 blockade in urothelial cancer. In the study overall: Prior regimens of chemotherapy numbered 0 to 3 per patient.

Described time point: peripheral blood 6 weeks after treatment start. Losses at the gene ends were 7 bases for V and 4 bases for J; bases not matched to a gene: 13. Germline lookup yields CDR1 SNHLY and CDR2 FYNNEI. This CDR3 region has 16 residues. Clones were sequenced by immunoSEQ multiplex PCR, and TCRdb holds only the in-frame ones, with some missing. The sample lists some 41,000 clones; about four fifths were seen once. The clonotype originates from a man aged 55 to 70 with urothelial cancer. The material sequenced was PBMCs, taken around atezolizumab (anti-PD-L1) treatment. This chain links TRBV2 with TRBJ2-7, with 10 nucleotides matching TRBD2. CDR3 protein: CASTPPSAGGRYEQYF. For the CDR3, the DNA is TGTGCCAGCACCCCCCCATCAGCGGGGGGGCGGTACGAGCAGTACTTC.